The entry that follows covers one TCR beta chain sequence. The CDR3 loop spans 17 amino acids. J was trimmed by 2 bases and V by 4 bases; bases with no gene match: 8. Germline V gene data show CDR1 as SGHRS and CDR2 as YFSETQ. The data belong to a study of blood T cell repertoires in COVID-19. Study details: COVID-19 samples from acute and convalescent phases originated in the United States, Italy and Spain. PBMCs, B-cell-depleted T cells, or T cells provided the cDNA or gDNA that made up the material.

Under the authors' procedure: Amplification with reference gene primers provided the estimates of nucleated cell counts. Sequencing used immunoSEQ multiplex PCR; TCRdb keeps in-frame clones, though not all of them. D and trimming come from the DNA, and the V and J calls and clone size come from that table. Of hundreds of thousands of clones detected, 88% appear once; the ten largest clones hold about 11%. Sequencing was carried out using peripheral blood. V usage is TRBV5-1 and J usage is TRBJ2-6; 8 bases agree with TRBD1. The receptor's source is a woman in her 30s with COVID-19, enrolled during active disease. DNA of the CDR3: TGCGCCAGCAGCACCGGACAGGGTGTCCCTGGGGCCAACGTCCTGACTTTC. Amino acids: CASSTGQGVPGANVLTF.